A single T cell receptor (beta chain) is shown here with its context. Its antigen is still unknown. This CDR3 comprises 15 residues. The germline gives CDR1 MNHEY, CDR2 SVGAGI. The J segment lost 1 base and the V segment lost 8 bases, leaving 3 bases of the junction unmatched. Measured with immunoSEQ multiplex PCR; TCRdb has only the in-frame clones, and not every one. The data contain 30,000 to 40,000 clones, over 60% of them seen just once; the ten biggest clones take up around 9.3%. These data originate in a study of OX40 agonist ivuxolimab in advanced cancers. Whole-study context: The study reported partial responses in three patients: one hepatocellular carcinoma, two cutaneous melanoma. Study-wide findings and caveats: Relative to CD4+ cells, CD8+ T cells on average had more expanded clones.

The TCR sequence derives from an adult with an advanced solid tumor such as melanoma, head and neck, liver or kidney cancer. This sequence joins TRBV6-5 and TRBJ1-6; TRBD1 aligns across 9 bases. The sample was CD4+ or CD8+ T cells sorted from blood, taken in a trial of the OX40 agonist ivuxolimab. This CDR3 reads CASGDRVSYNSPLHF. As DNA, the CDR3 is TGTGCCAGCGGGGACAGGGTTTCCTATAATTCACCCCTCCACTTT.